These 25 T cell receptor beta chains share one sample of origin, sequenced in a study of Ad26.COV2.S vaccination and SARS-CoV-2 variants (dated by TCRdb to about 2021). The treatment or condition label for this specimen denotes: roughly 20 received Ad26.COV2.S at low or high dose, single or two shots; several received placebo; per-sample allocation not given. Repertoires of vaccine and placebo recipients were sequenced from samples taken on day 63 after the first injection. To prepare the library, the immunoSEQ multiplex PCR assay was applied. Imported from immuneACCESS, the table was reduced by TCRdb to in-frame sequences with V and J called. These copies leave out some clones; in studies compared against another copy, an unresolved V gene accounts for under half, and the cause of the remainder is not known. Recorded for this sample are around 300,000 clones; roughly nine tenths of them occurred a single time. The ten largest clones take up over 5% of the sample.

This specimen was peripheral blood, taken in a trial of Ad26.COV2.S vaccine versus placebo. These receptors were taken from a person aged 18-65 years who received the Ad26.COV2.S COVID-19 vaccine or a placebo.

The V and J genes are TRBV7-9 and TRBJ1-2, with D perhaps matching TRBD1 (6 bases). Per germline, CDR1 SEHNR and CDR2 FQNEAQ (reference sequence). This CDR3 is 14 amino acids long. V lost 7 bases and J 6 bases, leaving 18 bases between the germline ends. CDR3 nucleotides: TGTGCCAGCAACAGGGAACGAATCCGGGATGGCTACACCTTC. It translates to CASNRERIRDGYTF.

V usage is TRBV19 and J usage is TRBJ1-6; maybe TRBD1 (6 bases). The germline gives CDR1 LNHDA, CDR2 SQIVND (reference sequence). The CDR3 length is 14 residues. Trimming removed 4 bases at V and 6 bases at J, with 10 bases between. The CDR3 loop reads CASSRTDINSPLHF. The CDR3 DNA follows: TGTGCCAGTAGTAGGACAGACATTAATTCACCCCTCCACTTT.

The rearrangement uses TRBV19 and TRBJ1-4; D ambiguous. The CDR3 consists of 13 residues. The V gene lost 6 bases and the J gene lost 8 bases, with 13 bases spanning the gap. Germline values: CDR1 LNHDA, CDR2 SQIVND (reference sequence). The DNA for the CDR3 is TGTGCCAGTAGCTCAGCTCTTAGCGAAAAACTGTTTTTT. It yields the protein CASSSALSEKLFF. The full variable domain, with the rest looked up from reference TRBV19 and TRBJ1-4, is DGGITQSPKYLFRKEGQNVTLSCEQNLNHDAMYWYRQDPGQGLRLIYYSQIVNDFQKGDIAEGYSVSREKKESFPLTVTSAQKNPTAFYLCASSSALSEKLFFGSGTQLSVL.

The V gene is TRBV4-2, the J gene TRBJ2-2; D is possibly TRBD2 (5 bases). The V end was cut by 0 bases, the J end by 7 bases, with 15 bases between. This CDR3 spans 16 amino acids. Germline V gives CDR1 LGHNA, CDR2 YNFKEQ. The CDR3 spells CASSQDRLAAGGELFF. CDR3 coding DNA: TGTGCCAGCAGCCAAGACCGGCTTGCCGCGGGCGGGGAGCTGTTTTTT.

This chain connects TRBV7-2 to TRBJ1-6, with TRBD1 identical over 7 bases. Germline values: CDR1 SGHTA, CDR2 FQGNSA. CDR3 size: 14 residues. V lost 3 bases to trimming and J lost 6 bases; unmatched junction nucleotides: 2. CDR3 DNA sequence: TGTGCCAGCAGCTTTCCAGGGGGTAATTCACCCCTCCACTTT. It codes for CASSFPGGNSPLHF.

This chain connects TRBV5-1 to TRBJ2-1; 8 positions agree with TRBD1. In germline, CDR1 is SGHRS, CDR2 YFSETQ. V shed 2 bases, J shed 4 bases, and the junction held 11 bases outside the gene matches. The CDR3 totals 17 residues. This CDR3 is CASSFLRQGPRYNEQFF. In nucleotides, the CDR3 is TGCGCCAGCAGCTTCCTTCGACAGGGGCCTAGGTACAATGAGCAGTTCTTC.

The genes are TRBV15 and TRBJ2-3, with D possibly being TRBD1 or TRBD2 (5 bases each). There are 21 residues in the CDR3. The germline gives CDR1 LNHNV, CDR2 YYDKDF (reference sequence). V lost 5 bases to trimming and J lost 0 bases, with 30 bases between them. The CDR3 loop is CATSSPCGGIVCMWSTDTQYF. The CDR3 DNA sequence: TGTGCCACCAGCTCACCTTGTGGGGGTATAGTTTGTATGTGGAGCACAGATACGCAGTATTTT.

The rearrangement uses TRBV30 and TRBJ2-3; 8 bases line up with TRBD2. CDR1 is GTSNPN and CDR2 is SVGIG in the germline V gene (reference sequence). Trimming removed 5 bases from V and 6 bases from J; junction bases left unmatched: 7. This CDR3 spans 13 amino acids. CDR3 protein: CAWEELAADTQYF. CDR3 sequence (DNA): TGTGCCTGGGAAGAACTAGCGGCGGATACGCAGTATTTT.

The genes are TRBV6-2 or TRBV6-3 and TRBJ1-2; 7 positions match TRBD1. The CDR3 extends over 17 amino acids. V trimming: 0 bases; J trimming: 6 bases; junction bases outside the gene matches: 13. Germline CDR1 reads MNHEY; CDR2 reads SVGEGT. CDR3 sequence: CASSYSAVGTQGNGYTF. The CDR3 region has the DNA TGTGCCAGCAGTTACTCGGCGGTGGGGACACAGGGGAATGGCTACACCTTC.

The rearrangement joins TRBV10-1 to TRBJ2-7; 11 nucleotides agree with TRBD2. Germline V gene sequence: CDR1 WNHNN, CDR2 SYGVQD (reference sequence). This CDR3 has 15 residues. Germline trimming cut 5 bases from V and 2 bases from J; bases unmatched to any gene: 5. The CDR3 region has the DNA TGCGCCAGCAGTAGAAATAGCGGGGGGGCCTACGAGCAGTACTTC. It is translated as CASSRNSGGAYEQYF.

The chain has TRBV6-5 and TRBJ1-5, with D unclear. The V gene lost 6 bases and the J gene lost 4 bases, with 16 bases spanning the gap. CDR3 length: 15 amino acids. Germline-derived CDR1 and CDR2 are MNHEY and SVGAGI. The CDR3 loop is CASSDGPSPNQPQHF. CDR3 coding DNA: TGTGCCAGCAGCGACGGACCGTCTCCTAATCAGCCCCAGCATTTT.

V gene TRBV2 combines with J gene TRBJ2-1; D is uncertain. V was shortened by 5 bases and J by 7 bases, with 12 bases between the two germline ends. Germline V gives CDR1 SNHLY, CDR2 FYNNEI. This CDR3 is 13 amino acids long. CDR3 protein: CASSFLTRNEQFF. CDR3 DNA: TGTGCCAGCAGTTTTCTGACCAGGAATGAGCAGTTCTTC. The full variable domain, with the rest looked up from reference TRBV2 and TRBJ2-1, is EPEVTQTPSHQVTQMGQEVILRCVPISNHLYFYWYRQILGQKVEFLVSFYNNEISEKSEIFDDQFSVERPDGSNFTLKIRSTKLEDSAMYFCASSFLTRNEQFFGPGTRLTVL.

The gene calls are TRBV19 and TRBJ1-3; D may be TRBD1 (5 bases). V dropped 5 bases and J dropped 1 base, with 15 bases sitting between them. This CDR3 is built from 16 residues. CDR1 and CDR2 (germline): LNHDA, SQIVND (reference sequence). The CDR3 DNA reads as TGTGCCAGTAGTGGGGCCGCCGGTAGTTCTGGAAACACCATATATTTT. This translates into CASSGAAGSSGNTIYF. The full variable domain, rest sourced from reference TRBV19 and TRBJ1-3, is DGGITQSPKYLFRKEGQNVTLSCEQNLNHDAMYWYRQDPGQGLRLIYYSQIVNDFQKGDIAEGYSVSREKKESFPLTVTSAQKNPTAFYLCASSGAAGSSGNTIYFGEGSWLTVV.

This CDR3 reads CASSLSTVPTGELFF. The CDR3 DNA follows: TGTGCCAGCAGTTTATCCACAGTGCCTACCGGGGAGCTGTTTTTT. The chain has TRBV27 and TRBJ2-2; no firm D call. CDR1 is MNHEY, CDR2 SMNVEV, per germline (reference sequence). The CDR3 covers 15 residues. V lost 0 bases and J 5 bases, leaving 10 bases between the germline ends.

The chain joins TRBV7-9 to TRBJ2-7, with TRBD2 matching 12 bases. This CDR3 region has 15 residues. V lost 5 bases to trimming and J lost 0 bases; unmatched junction nucleotides: 2. Per the germline V gene, CDR1 is SEHNR and CDR2 is FQNEAQ (reference sequence). CDR3 amino acids: CASSTLAGGSYEQYV. The CDR3, as DNA: TGTGCCAGCAGCACACTAGCGGGAGGCTCCTACGAGCAGTACGTC.

The rearrangement joins TRBV19 to TRBJ1-2; D not certain. The CDR3 consists of 13 residues. Germline lookup yields CDR1 LNHDA and CDR2 SQIVND (reference sequence). V shed 6 bases and J shed 2 bases, with 10 bases lying between them. The CDR3 nucleotides are TGTGCCAGTAGCTTACCCGGAAACTATGGCTACACCTTC. Its translation: CASSLPGNYGYTF.

V is TRBV27 and J is TRBJ1-2; no definite D call. Germline-derived CDR1 and CDR2 are MNHEY and SMNVEV (reference sequence). CDR3 length: 15 amino acids. V was shortened by 5 bases and J by 4 bases, with 17 bases between the two germline ends. The CDR3 loop is CASSTPWADSYGYTF. The CDR3 bases are TGTGCCAGCAGTACCCCGTGGGCGGATAGCTATGGCTACACCTTC.

This rearrangement joins TRBV5-5 to TRBJ2-5; no firm D call. This CDR3 is 13 amino acids long. Germline CDR1 SGHKS, CDR2 YYEKEE (reference sequence). V lost 2 bases to trimming and J lost 5 bases, with 10 bases between them. In nucleotides, the CDR3 is TGTGCCAGCAGCTTACGTAGGGATGAGACCCAGTACTTC. Translated, it gives CASSLRRDETQYF.

The chain uses TRBV3-1 (or the pseudogene TRBV3-2) and TRBJ2-7; either TRBD1 or TRBD2 may fit D (5 bases each). Per the germline V gene, CDR1 is LGHDT and CDR2 is YNNKEL (reference sequence). CDR3 length equals 14 residues. The V end was cut by 1 base, the J end by 4 bases, with 11 bases between. The CDR3 here is CASSQGSWGYEQYF. Here the CDR3 DNA reads TGTGCCAGCAGCCAAGGCAGCTGGGGGTACGAGCAGTACTTC.

The table lists this clone with a few counts. The V gene is TRBV7-6, the J gene TRBJ1-6; D is unclear. Trimming removed 3 bases at V and 0 bases at J, with 6 bases between. The CDR3 runs to 15 residues. CDR1 is SGHVS and CDR2 is FNYEAQ in the germline V gene. This CDR3 reads CASSLDSSYNSPLHF. As DNA, the CDR3 is TGTGCCAGCAGCTTGGATAGCTCCTATAATTCACCCCTCCACTTT.

This chain uses TRBV7-9 with TRBJ2-1, with TRBD2 matching 10 bases. CDR1 and CDR2 (germline): SEHNR, FQNEAQ (reference sequence). V shed 7 bases and J 3 bases; nucleotides not matched to a gene: 9. The CDR3 sequence is 16 residues long. In nucleotides, the CDR3 is TGTGCCAGCACCGCCGTAGCGGGGGGTCTCTACAATGAGCAGTTCTTC. Its protein is CASTAVAGGLYNEQFF.

This chain uses TRBV19 with TRBJ2-3; D is possibly TRBD1 (6 bases). The V gene's germline CDR1 is LNHDA and CDR2 SQIVND (reference sequence). The CDR3 contains 14 residues. V was trimmed by 5 bases and J by 5 bases, leaving 14 bases between them. The CDR3 bases are TGTGCCAGTAGTCCCAAGCTCAGGGGAGATACGCAGTATTTT. It specifies CASSPKLRGDTQYF.

The table lists this clone with a count of one. The V and J genes are TRBV1 and TRBJ2-3; the table's D call of TRBD2 was not tested on the DNA. TRBV1 is annotated as a pseudogene. The CDR3 is 15 residues long. The CDR3 protein is CTSLYSGGCTDTQYF. As DNA, the CDR3 is TGCACCAGCCTTTACAGCGGGGGGTGCACAGATACGCAGTATTTT.

The genes are TRBV5-6 and TRBJ1-5; no clear D gene. The CDR3 is 13 amino acids. V was clipped by 0 bases and J by 5 bases, with 6 bases between them. From germline, CDR1 is SGHDT and CDR2 YYEEEE. Written as DNA, the CDR3 is TGTGCCAGCAGCTTGGAAGGGTATCAGCCCCAGCATTTT. Its protein is CASSLEGYQPQHF.

The rearrangement uses TRBV7-6 and TRBJ1-1; D perhaps matches TRBD1 (5 bases). Trimming left V 5 bases short and J 6 bases short, with 10 bases between. Germline loops: CDR1 SGHVS, CDR2 FNYEAQ. The CDR3 is made up of 12 amino acids. The CDR3 loop reads CASSPGRAEAFF. In DNA, the CDR3 is TGTGCCAGCAGCCCAGGGCGCGCTGAAGCTTTCTTT.